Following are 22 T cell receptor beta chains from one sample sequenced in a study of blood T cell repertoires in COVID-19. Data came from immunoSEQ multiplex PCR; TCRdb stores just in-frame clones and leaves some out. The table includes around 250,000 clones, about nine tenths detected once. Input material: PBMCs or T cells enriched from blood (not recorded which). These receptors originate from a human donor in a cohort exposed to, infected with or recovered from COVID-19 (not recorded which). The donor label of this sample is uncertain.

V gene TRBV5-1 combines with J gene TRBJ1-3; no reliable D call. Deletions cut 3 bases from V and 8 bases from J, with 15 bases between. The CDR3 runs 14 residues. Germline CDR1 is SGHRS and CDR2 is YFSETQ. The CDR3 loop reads CASSYEAGGDTIYF. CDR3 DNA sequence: TGCGCCAGCAGCTACGAGGCAGGCGGGGACACCATATATTTT.

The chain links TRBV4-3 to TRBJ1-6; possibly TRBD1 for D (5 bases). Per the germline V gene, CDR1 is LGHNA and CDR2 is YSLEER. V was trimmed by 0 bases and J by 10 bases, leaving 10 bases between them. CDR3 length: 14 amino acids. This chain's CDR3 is CASSQEAGWSPLHF. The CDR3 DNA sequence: TGCGCCAGCAGCCAAGAGGCAGGGTGGTCACCCCTCCACTTT.

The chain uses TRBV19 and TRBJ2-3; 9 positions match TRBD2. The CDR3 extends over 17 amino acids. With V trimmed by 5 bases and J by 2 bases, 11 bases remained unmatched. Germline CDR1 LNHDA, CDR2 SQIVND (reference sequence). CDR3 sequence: CASSSVGLAGVTDTQYF. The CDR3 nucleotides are TGTGCCAGTAGTTCCGTCGGGTTAGCGGGGGTCACAGATACGCAGTATTTT.

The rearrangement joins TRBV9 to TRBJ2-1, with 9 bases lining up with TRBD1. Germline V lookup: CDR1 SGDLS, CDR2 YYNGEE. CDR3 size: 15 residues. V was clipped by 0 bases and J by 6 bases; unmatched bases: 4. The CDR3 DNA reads TGTGCCAGCAGCGTAGCCGGGACAGGGTTCAATGAGCAGTTCTTC. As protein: CASSVAGTGFNEQFF.

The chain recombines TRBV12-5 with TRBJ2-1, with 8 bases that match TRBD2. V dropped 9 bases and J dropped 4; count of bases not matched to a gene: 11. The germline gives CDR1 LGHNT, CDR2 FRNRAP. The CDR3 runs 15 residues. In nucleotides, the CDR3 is TGTGCTAGCAAGCTATCGGGGGGGAATTACAATGAGCAGTTCTTC. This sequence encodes CASKLSGGNYNEQFF.

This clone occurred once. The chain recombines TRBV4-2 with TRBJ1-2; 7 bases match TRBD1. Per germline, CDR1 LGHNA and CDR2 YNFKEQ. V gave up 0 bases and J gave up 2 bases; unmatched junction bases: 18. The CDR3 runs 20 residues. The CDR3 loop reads CASSQEGFLFRDRSNYGYTF. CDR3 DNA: TGTGCCAGCAGCCAAGAGGGGTTTCTTTTCAGGGACAGATCAAACTATGGCTACACCTTC.

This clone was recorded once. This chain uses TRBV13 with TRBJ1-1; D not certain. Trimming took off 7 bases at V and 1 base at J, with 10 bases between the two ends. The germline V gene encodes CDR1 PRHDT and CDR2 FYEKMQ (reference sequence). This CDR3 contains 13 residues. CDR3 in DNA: TGTGCCAGCAAGAGAGAGGGGAACACTGAAGCTTTCTTT. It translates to CASKREGNTEAFF.

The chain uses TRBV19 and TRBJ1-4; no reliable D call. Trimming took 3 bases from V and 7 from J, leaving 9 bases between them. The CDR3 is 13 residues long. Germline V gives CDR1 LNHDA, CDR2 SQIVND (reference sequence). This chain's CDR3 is CASSIGGVEKLFF. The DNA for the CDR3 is TGTGCCAGTAGTATCGGAGGTGTTGAAAAACTGTTTTTT.

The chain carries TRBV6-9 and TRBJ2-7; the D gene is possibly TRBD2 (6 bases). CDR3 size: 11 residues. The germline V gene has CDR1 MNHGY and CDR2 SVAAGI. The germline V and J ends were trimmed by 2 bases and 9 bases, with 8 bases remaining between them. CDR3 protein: CASSYKGGQYF. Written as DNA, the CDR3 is TGTGCCAGCAGTTATAAGGGAGGGCAGTACTTC.

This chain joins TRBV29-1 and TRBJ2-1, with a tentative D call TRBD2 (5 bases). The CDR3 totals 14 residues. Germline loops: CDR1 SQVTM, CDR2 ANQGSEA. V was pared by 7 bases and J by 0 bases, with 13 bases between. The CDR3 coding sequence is TGCAGCGGGAGGACGGGAAGCTCCTACAATGAGCAGTTCTTC. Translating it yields CSGRTGSSYNEQFF.

The CDR3 DNA follows: TGTGCCAGCTCACCGCCTAGCGGGTCCTCCTACGAGCAGTACTTC. Its translation: CASSPPSGSSYEQYF. This chain uses TRBV18 with TRBJ2-7, with 8 bases fitting TRBD2. Trimming took 3 bases from V and 0 from J; bases not matched to a gene: 4. The CDR3 is made up of 15 amino acids. Germline-derived CDR1 and CDR2 are KGHSH and LQKENI. Using reference TRBV18 and TRBJ2-7 for the parts outside the CDR3, the full variable domain is NAGVMQNPRHLVRRRGQEARLRCSPMKGHSHVYWYRQLPEEGLKFMVYLQKENIIDESGMPKERFSAEFPKEGPSILRIQQVVRGDSAAYFCASSPPSGSSYEQYFGPGTRLTVT.

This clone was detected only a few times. The CDR3 protein is CASSLNWAAGPYQPQHF. The CDR3, as DNA: TGTGCCAGCAGCTTGAATTGGGCGGCAGGGCCTTATCAGCCCCAGCATTTT. The chain uses TRBV5-5 and TRBJ1-5, with a possible D match to TRBD1 (5 bases). Between the trimmed V and J ends, which lost 1 base and 5 bases, there was a span of 19 bases. The CDR3 has 17 amino acids. Per the germline V gene, CDR1 is SGHKS and CDR2 is YYEKEE (reference sequence).

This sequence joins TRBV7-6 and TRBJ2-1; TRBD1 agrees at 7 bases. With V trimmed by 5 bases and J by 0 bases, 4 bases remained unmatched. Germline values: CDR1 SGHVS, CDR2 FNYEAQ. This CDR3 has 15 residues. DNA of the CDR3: TGTGCCAGCAGCGTGGACAGGAGCTCCTACAATGAGCAGTTCTTC. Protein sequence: CASSVDRSSYNEQFF.

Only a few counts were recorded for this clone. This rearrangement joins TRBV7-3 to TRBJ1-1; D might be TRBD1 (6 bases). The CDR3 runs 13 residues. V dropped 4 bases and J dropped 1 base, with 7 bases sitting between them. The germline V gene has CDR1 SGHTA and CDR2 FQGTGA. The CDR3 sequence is CASSSQGNTEAFF. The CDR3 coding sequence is TGTGCCAGCAGCTCACAGGGGAACACTGAAGCTTTCTTT.

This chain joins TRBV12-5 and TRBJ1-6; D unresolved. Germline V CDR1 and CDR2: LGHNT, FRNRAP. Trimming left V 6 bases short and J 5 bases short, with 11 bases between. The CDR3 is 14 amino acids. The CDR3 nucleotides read TGTGCTAGTGGATTAATCTCTAATAATTCACCCCTCCACTTT. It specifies CASGLISNNSPLHF.

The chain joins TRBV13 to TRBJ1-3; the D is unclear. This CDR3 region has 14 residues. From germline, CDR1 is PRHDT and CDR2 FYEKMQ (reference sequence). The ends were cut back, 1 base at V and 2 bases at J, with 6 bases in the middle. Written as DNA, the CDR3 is TGTGCCAGCAGCTTAGATGGCACTGGAAACACCATATATTTT. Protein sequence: CASSLDGTGNTIYF.

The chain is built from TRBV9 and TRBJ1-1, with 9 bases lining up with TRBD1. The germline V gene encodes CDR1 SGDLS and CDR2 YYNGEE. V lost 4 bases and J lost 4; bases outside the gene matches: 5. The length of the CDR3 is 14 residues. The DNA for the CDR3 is TGTGCCAGCAGCACTGTACAGGGGGCCACTGAAGCTTTCTTT. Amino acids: CASSTVQGATEAFF. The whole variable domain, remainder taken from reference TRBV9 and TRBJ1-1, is DSGVTQTPKHLITATGQRVTLRCSPRSGDLSVYWYQQSLDQGLQFLIQYYNGEERAKGNILERFSAQQFPDLHSELNLSSLELGDSALYFCASSTVQGATEAFFGQGTRLTVV.

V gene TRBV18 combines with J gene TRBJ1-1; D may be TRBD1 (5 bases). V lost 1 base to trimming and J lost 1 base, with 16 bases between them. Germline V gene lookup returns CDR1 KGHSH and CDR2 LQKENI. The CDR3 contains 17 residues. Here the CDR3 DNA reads TGTGCCAGCTCACCACGGGGGGGGACGGTGCGGAACACTGAAGCTTTCTTT. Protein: CASSPRGGTVRNTEAFF.

The CDR3, as DNA: TGTGCCAGTAGCATTTGGACAGGGGGCACAGATACGCAGTATTTT. It is translated as CASSIWTGGTDTQYF. This rearrangement joins TRBV19 to TRBJ2-3; 9 bases agree with TRBD1. The CDR3 covers 15 residues. CDR1 and CDR2 from the germline V gene are LNHDA and SQIVND (reference sequence). Trimming cost V 6 bases and J 1 base; bases outside gene matches: 5.

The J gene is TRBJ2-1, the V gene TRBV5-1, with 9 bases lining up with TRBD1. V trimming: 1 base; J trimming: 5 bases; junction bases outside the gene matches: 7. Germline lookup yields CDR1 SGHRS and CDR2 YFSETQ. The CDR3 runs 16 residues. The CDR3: CASSLSGTGKNNEQFF. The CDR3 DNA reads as TGCGCCAGCAGCTTGAGCGGGACAGGGAAGAACAATGAGCAGTTCTTC.

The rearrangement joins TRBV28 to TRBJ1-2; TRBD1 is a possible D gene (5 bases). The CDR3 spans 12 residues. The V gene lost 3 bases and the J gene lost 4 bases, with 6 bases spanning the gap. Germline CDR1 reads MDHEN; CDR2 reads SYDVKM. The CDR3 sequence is CASSFDSYGYTF. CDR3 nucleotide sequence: TGTGCCAGCAGTTTTGACAGCTATGGCTACACCTTC.

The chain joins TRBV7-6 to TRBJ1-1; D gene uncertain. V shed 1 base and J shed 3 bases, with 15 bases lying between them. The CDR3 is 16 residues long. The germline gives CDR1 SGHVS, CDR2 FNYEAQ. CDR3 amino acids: CASSLGPVGRDTEAFF. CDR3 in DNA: TGTGCCAGCAGCTTAGGGCCCGTGGGGAGGGACACTGAAGCTTTCTTT.